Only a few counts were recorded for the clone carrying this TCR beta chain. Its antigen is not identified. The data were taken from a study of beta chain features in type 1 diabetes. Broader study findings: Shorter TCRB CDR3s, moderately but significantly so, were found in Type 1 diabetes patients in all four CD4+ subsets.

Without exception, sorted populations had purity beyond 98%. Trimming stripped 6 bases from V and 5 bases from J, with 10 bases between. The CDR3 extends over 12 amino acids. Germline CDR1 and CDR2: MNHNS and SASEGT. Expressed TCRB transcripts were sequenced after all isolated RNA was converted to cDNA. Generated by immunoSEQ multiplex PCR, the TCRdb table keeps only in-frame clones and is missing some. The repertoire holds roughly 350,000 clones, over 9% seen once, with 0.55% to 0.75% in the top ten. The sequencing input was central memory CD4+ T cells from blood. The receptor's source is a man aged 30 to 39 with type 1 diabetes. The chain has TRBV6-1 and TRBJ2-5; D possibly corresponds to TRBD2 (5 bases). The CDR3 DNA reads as TGTGCCAGCAGCCCTAAGCGGGAGACCCAGTACTTC. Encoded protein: CASSPKRETQYF.